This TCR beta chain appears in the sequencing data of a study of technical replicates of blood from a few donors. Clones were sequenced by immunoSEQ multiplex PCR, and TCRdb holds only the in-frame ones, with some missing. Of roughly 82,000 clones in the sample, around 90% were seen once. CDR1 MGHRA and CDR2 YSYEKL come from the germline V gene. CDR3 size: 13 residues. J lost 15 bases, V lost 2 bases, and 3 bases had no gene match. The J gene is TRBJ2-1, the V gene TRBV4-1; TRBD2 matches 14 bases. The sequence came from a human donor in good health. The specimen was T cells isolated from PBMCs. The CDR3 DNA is TGCGCCAGCAGCCAAACGGGACTAGCGGGGGCGTTCTTC. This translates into CASSQTGLAGAFF.